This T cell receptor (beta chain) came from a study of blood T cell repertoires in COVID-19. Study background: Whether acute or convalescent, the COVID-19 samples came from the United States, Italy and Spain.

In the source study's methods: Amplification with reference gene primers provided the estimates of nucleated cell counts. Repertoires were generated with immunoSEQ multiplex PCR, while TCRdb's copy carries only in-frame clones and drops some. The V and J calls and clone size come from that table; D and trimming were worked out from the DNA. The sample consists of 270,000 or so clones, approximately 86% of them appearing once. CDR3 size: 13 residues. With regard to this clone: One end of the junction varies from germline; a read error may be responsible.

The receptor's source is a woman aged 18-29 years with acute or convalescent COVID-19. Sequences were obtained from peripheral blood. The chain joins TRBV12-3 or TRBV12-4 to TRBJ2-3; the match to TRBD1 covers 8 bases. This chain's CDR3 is CASSLGGTGTQYF. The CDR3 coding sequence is TGTGCCAGCAGTTTAGGAGGGACAGGTACGCAGTATTTT.